A single sample gave rise to the 5 T cell receptor beta chains below, sequenced in a study of T-cell reconstitution after alpha-beta-depleted transplantation in children. This sample's TCRbeta library carried unique molecular identifier barcodes. Via MiXCR, TCRdb re-called the PCR reads, giving one row per CDR3 protein. The sample has some 530,000 distinct CDR3 sequences; around 13% are singletons. This specimen consisted of PBMCs from the stem cell graft donor, obtained from the stem cell graft. These receptor sequences come from a human donor who donated a stem cell graft to a child with combined immunodeficiency.

CDR3 loop: CASSPRGQLTDTQYF. The CDR3 region has the DNA TGTGCCAGCTCACCAAGGGGACAGCTCACAGATACGCAGTATTTT. This chain connects TRBV18 to TRBJ2-3; 7 bases are shared with TRBD1. The germline V gene has CDR1 KGHSH and CDR2 LQKENI. The CDR3 is 15 residues long. Trimming took 2 bases from V and 2 from J; bases not matched to a gene: 4.

This clonotype has just a few counts. The rearrangement links TRBV12-5 to TRBJ1-1, with 8 nucleotides matching TRBD1. In germline, CDR1 is LGHNT, CDR2 FRNRAP. This CDR3 comprises 18 residues. V was clipped by 5 bases and J by 3 bases; unmatched bases: 17. The CDR3 coding sequence is TGTGCTAGTGGTATAGAGACAGGGGATCTGGAGTGGGACACTGAAGCTTTCTTT. It yields the protein CASGIETGDLEWDTEAFF.

The chain links TRBV7-9 to TRBJ2-2; TRBD2 aligns across 13 bases. The CDR3 has 17 residues. Germline trimming cut 5 bases from V and 2 bases from J; bases unmatched to any gene: 5. Germline-derived CDR1 and CDR2 are SEHNR and FQNEAQ (reference sequence). CDR3 sequence (DNA): TGTGCCAGCAGCAAAAGACTAGCGGGGGGAAACACCGGGGAGCTGTTTTTT. It specifies CASSKRLAGGNTGELFF. The variable domain in full, completed from reference TRBV7-9 and TRBJ2-2, reads DTGVSQNPRHKITKRGQNVTFRCDPISEHNRLYWYRQTLGQGPEFLTYFQNEAQLEKSRLLSDRFSAERPKGSFSTLEIQRTEQGDSAMYLCASSKRLAGGNTGELFFGEGSRLTVL.

V gene TRBV18 combines with J gene TRBJ1-1; possibly TRBD1 for D (5 bases). Trimming shortened V by 2 bases and J by 3 bases, and 7 bases separated the two germline ends. The CDR3 consists of 13 residues. CDR1 KGHSH and CDR2 LQKENI come from the germline V gene. The CDR3 is CASSPGRDTEAFF. The CDR3 bases are TGTGCCAGCTCACCAGGCAGGGACACTGAAGCTTTCTTT. The full variable domain, in which reference TRBV18 and TRBJ1-1 provide the parts outside the CDR3, is NAGVMQNPRHLVRRRGQEARLRCSPMKGHSHVYWYRQLPEEGLKFMVYLQKENIIDESGMPKERFSAEFPKEGPSILRIQQVVRGDSAAYFCASSPGRDTEAFFGQGTRLTVV.

In this sample, this clonotype turned up a few times. The rearrangement uses TRBV7-9 and TRBJ2-7; D call uncertain. CDR1 and CDR2 (germline): SEHNR, FQNEAQ (reference sequence). Trimming shortened V by 2 bases and J by 5 bases, and 10 bases separated the two germline ends. This CDR3 is 13 amino acids long. CDR3 amino acids: CASSLTDLNEQYF. Written as DNA, the CDR3 is TGTGCCAGCAGCTTAACCGATCTGAACGAGCAGTACTTC.